What follows are 12 T cell receptor beta chains derived from one specimen sequenced in a study of T cell clonality in common variable immunodeficiency. The assay was immunoSEQ multiplex PCR, and TCRdb's table has in-frame clones only and misses some. The sample contains fewer than 75,000 clones, none of them singletons. Input material: peripheral blood mononuclear cells. These receptors came from a person aged 18 to 75 in good health.

This clone has a count of ten or more. Read coverage stops 3 residues before the CDR3 terminus; the germline J gene supplies the remainder. The chain is built from TRBV6-2 or TRBV6-3 and TRBJ1-1, with TRBD1 matching 9 bases. Trimming at V came to 4 bases and at J to 4 bases, leaving 13 bases not matched to a gene. Germline lookup yields CDR1 MNHEY and CDR2 SVGEGT. The CDR3 is made up of 17 amino acids. The CDR3 reads CASSFLGQGFFGTEAFF. CDR3 bases read: TGTGCCAGCAGTTTCCTGGGACAGGGCTTTTTTGGCACTGAA.

This clone was detected many times. The read ends 3 residues shy of where the CDR3 ends; the end is completed using the germline J gene. The V gene is TRBV5-1, the J gene TRBJ2-1; D not certain. Trimming removed 2 bases from V and 8 bases from J, with 8 bases in between. Germline CDR1 and CDR2: SGHRS and YFSETQ. The CDR3 loop spans 12 amino acids. Here the CDR3 reads CASSLSLHEQFF. The DNA read from the CDR3 is TGCGCCAGCAGCTTATCCCTCCATGAG.

The sample holds a few counts of this clone. The read ends 3 residues early relative to the CDR3; the germline J gene fills the gap. The genes are TRBV2 and TRBJ2-1, with D perhaps matching TRBD1 (8 bases). The germline gives CDR1 SNHLY, CDR2 FYNNEI. V shed 7 bases and J shed 4 bases, with 17 bases lying between them. The CDR3 sequence is 15 residues long. The CDR3 loop is CASTPQGGGYNEQFF. Partial CDR3 DNA: TGTGCCAGCACTCCACAGGGGGGGGGATACAATGAG.

This clone was observed a few times. The CDR3 end lies 3 residues beyond the end of the read and is filled in from the germline J gene. The chain links TRBV11-1 to TRBJ1-1; D gene ambiguous. There are 12 residues in the CDR3. From germline, CDR1 is SGHAT and CDR2 FQDESV (reference sequence). The CDR3 reads CASSLETPEAFF. CDR3 DNA, as far as it was read: TGTGCCAGCAGCTTAGAAACACCCGAA.

This clone came up many times. The read terminates 3 residues before the CDR3 end, so the remaining end is supplied by the germline J gene. This chain links TRBV4-1 with TRBJ2-7, with 9 nucleotides matching TRBD1. From germline, CDR1 is MGHRA and CDR2 YSYEKL. V dropped 4 bases and J dropped 4; count of bases not matched to a gene: 8. CDR3 length equals 15 residues. Partial CDR3 DNA: TGCGCCAGCAGCCCCCGGGACAGGGATATGTACGAG. Translation: CASSPRDRDMYE. The full CDR3 protein reads CASSPRDRDMYEQYF.

This clone was counted ten times or more. The read ends 3 residues before the CDR3 terminus; that terminus is restored from the germline J gene. V and J are TRBV4-1 and TRBJ2-3; possible D gene TRBD2, 6 bases. The CDR3 totals 13 residues. Looked up from germline, CDR1 is MGHRA and CDR2 is YSYEKL. CDR3 protein: CASSLSSDDAQYF. The covered CDR3 bases are TGCGCCAGCAGCCTGTCTAGCGACGATGCG.

This clone has just a few counts. The read falls 3 residues short of the CDR3 end, and the missing part is taken from the germline J gene. The chain uses TRBV2 and TRBJ1-5; D possibly corresponds to TRBD1 (5 bases). CDR1 is SNHLY and CDR2 is FYNNEI in the germline V gene. The CDR3 has 15 residues. Trimming cost V 6 bases and J 1 base, with 13 bases left between them. CDR3 region: CASSARDNSNQPQHF. Incomplete CDR3 DNA: TGTGCCAGCAGCGCCAGGGATAACAGCAATCAGCCC.

Worth noting for this clone: The read stops 3 residues short of the end of the CDR3; the missing end is completed from the germline J gene. V usage is TRBV13 and J usage is TRBJ2-5, with TRBD2 matching 8 bases. Germline CDR1 reads PRHDT; CDR2 reads FYEKMQ (reference sequence). Losses at the gene ends were 2 bases for V and 5 bases for J; bases not matched to a gene: 4. The CDR3 loop spans 14 amino acids. The CDR3 bases that were read are TGTGCCAGCAGCTTACGTCCTAGCGGGGAGACC. Translated, it gives CASSLRPSGET. The entire CDR3 is CASSLRPSGETQYF. The full variable domain, its missing parts supplied by reference TRBV13 and TRBJ2-5, is AAGVIQSPRHLIKEKRETATLKCYPIPRHDTVYWYQQGPGQDPQFLISFYEKMQSDKGSIPDRFSAQQFSDYHSELNMSSLELGDSALYFCASSLRPSGETQYFGPGTRLLVL.

This clone was seen ten or more times. One end of the junction is discordant with germline, which a read error may explain. The CDR3 end falls 3 residues outside the read, so it is completed with the germline J gene. The rearrangement links TRBV19 to TRBJ2-7; 8 bases align to TRBD1. This CDR3 has 14 residues. CDR1 LNHDA and CDR2 SQIVND come from the germline V gene (reference sequence). The CDR3 bases that were read are TGTGCAAGTAACCCGACAGGGGTGTCCTACGAG. The encoded protein is CASNPTGVSYE. The whole CDR3 is CASNPTGVSYEQYF.

This clone was counted ten times or more. The observed sequence ends 3 residues before the CDR3 terminus, with the missing tail filled in from the germline J gene. V gene TRBV27 combines with J gene TRBJ1-1; 8 bases map to TRBD1. Germline CDR1 reads MNHEY; CDR2 reads SMNVEV (reference sequence). After removal of 2 bases from V and 1 base from J, the junction contained 3 bases not matched to a gene. The CDR3 is 15 amino acids. This CDR3 is CASSLAGGANTEAFF. The CDR3 bases that were read are TGTGCCAGCAGTTTAGCAGGGGGCGCGAACACTGAA.

This clone has at least ten counts. Sequencing ends 3 residues short of the CDR3 end; the germline J gene provides the rest. The rearrangement uses TRBV5-1 and TRBJ2-2, with D perhaps TRBD1 (6 bases). This CDR3 has 14 residues. Germline V CDR1 and CDR2: SGHRS, YFSETQ. V was shortened by 5 bases and J by 7 bases, with 15 bases between the two germline ends. CDR3 bases read: TGCGCCAGCAGGGGGCAGGGGCCGGTCGGGGAG. Protein product: CASRGQGPVGE. The CDR3 reads in full as CASRGQGPVGELFF.

This clone was seen at least ten times. The sequence runs out 3 residues before the end of the CDR3; the remainder is reconstructed from the germline J gene. The genes are TRBV29-1 and TRBJ1-3; perhaps TRBD1 as D (6 bases). V shed 6 bases and J shed 2 bases, with 8 bases lying between them. This CDR3 region has 12 residues. The V gene's germline CDR1 is SQVTM and CDR2 ANQGSEA. The CDR3 DNA, read in part, is TGCAGCGTGGACAGCCCTGGAAACACC. Protein sequence: CSVDSPGNT. The full CDR3 protein reads CSVDSPGNTIYF.